These 8 T cell receptor beta chains share one sample of origin, sequenced in a study of T-cell reconstitution after alpha-beta-depleted transplantation in children. A TCRbeta library incorporating unique molecular identifiers was prepared. A single record per CDR3 protein comes from TCRdb applying MiXCR to the PCR reads. The sample comprises 450,000 to 550,000 distinct CDR3 sequences, roughly 11% of which are singletons, and 13% to 15% rests with the top ten. The sample consisted of PBMCs, mostly from graft donor cells, taken 180 days after TCRalphabeta/CD19-depleted stem cell transplant. The receptors were gathered from a female patient younger than 10 who had a stem cell transplant for aplastic anemia, so the T cells may come from the graft donor.

The chain is built from TRBV7-8 and TRBJ2-3; 10 bases match TRBD2. The CDR3 extends over 16 amino acids. J gave up 4 bases and V 3 bases, and 7 bases lay outside the gene matches. Germline CDR1 is SGHVS and CDR2 is FQNEAQ. CDR3 DNA sequence: TGTGCCAGCAGCTTTATCTCGCTAGCGGGAGCAGATACGCAGTATTTT. This sequence encodes CASSFISLAGADTQYF. The complete variable domain, with remaining parts taken from reference TRBV7-8 and TRBJ2-3, reads GAGVSQSPRYKVAKRGQDVALRCDPISGHVSLFWYQQALGQGPEFLTYFQNEAQLDKSGLPSDRFFAERPEGSVSTLKIQRTQQEDSAVYLCASSFISLAGADTQYFGPGTRLTVL.

This clonotype was seen a handful of times. V gene TRBV28 combines with J gene TRBJ2-1; 10 positions match TRBD1. J gave up 12 bases and V 5 bases, and 22 bases lay outside the gene matches. CDR1 and CDR2 from the germline V gene are MDHEN and SYDVKM. The CDR3 totals 18 residues. CDR3 DNA: TGTGCCAGCAGTCCTCATCGGGGACAGGGGATTGTAGAAGGTGCGCAGTTCTTC. Amino acids: CASSPHRGQGIVEGAQFF.

The CDR3 loop is CAISRTRTGGYYEQYV. The CDR3 DNA reads TGTGCCATCAGCAGGACCCGGACAGGGGGTTACTACGAGCAGTACGTC. J is TRBJ2-7 and V is TRBV10-3; 10 positions agree with TRBD1. The CDR3 totals 16 residues. The germline V gene encodes CDR1 ENHRY and CDR2 SYGVKD. V shed 6 bases and J 3 bases; nucleotides not matched to a gene: 11.

This chain links TRBV28 with TRBJ1-2, with D possibly matching TRBD1 (5 bases). This CDR3 is 14 amino acids long. V dropped 6 bases and J dropped 3 bases, with 14 bases sitting between them. The germline V gene has CDR1 MDHEN and CDR2 SYDVKM. The CDR3 bases are TGTGCCAGCAGCCTTCCCAGGGAGGACTATGGCTACACCTTC. It encodes CASSLPREDYGYTF.

V usage is TRBV10-3 and J usage is TRBJ2-5; 7 bases line up with TRBD1. The CDR3 spans 16 residues. Germline lookup yields CDR1 ENHRY and CDR2 SYGVKD. V lost 0 bases to trimming and J lost 5 bases; unmatched junction nucleotides: 9. CDR3 DNA: TGTGCCATCAGTGAGTCTCAAACAGGGGACAGTGAGACCCAGTACTTC. Protein: CAISESQTGDSETQYF.

This clonotype was found a few times. The gene calls are TRBV28 and TRBJ2-1; 7 bases map to TRBD1. Looked up from germline, CDR1 is MDHEN and CDR2 is SYDVKM. After removal of 2 bases from V and 2 bases from J, the junction contained 9 bases not matched to a gene. The CDR3 is 17 residues long. The CDR3: CASSLKRRTGTYNEQFF. In DNA, the CDR3 is TGTGCCAGCAGTTTAAAGCGTCGGACAGGAACCTACAATGAGCAGTTCTTC.

This clonotype was found many times. The chain carries TRBV4-3 and TRBJ2-2; a weak D match, TRBD2 (5 bases). The CDR3 extends over 16 amino acids. V shed 0 bases and J shed 0 bases, with 8 bases lying between them. Germline V gene lookup returns CDR1 LGHNA and CDR2 YSLEER. In DNA, the CDR3 is TGCGCCAGCAGCCAAGATCCCGGGGCGAACACCGGGGAGCTGTTTTTT. This gives the protein CASSQDPGANTGELFF.

This clonotype has only a few counts. V is TRBV29-1 and J is TRBJ2-7; D not certain. Trimming left V 4 bases short and J 1 base short, with 5 bases between. Germline-derived CDR1 and CDR2 are SQVTM and ANQGSEA. The CDR3 runs 11 residues. The CDR3 DNA reads TGCAGCGTTGTGGGGTCCTACGAGCAGTACTTC. It codes for CSVVGSYEQYF.